This T cell receptor (beta chain) emerged from a study of blood T cell repertoires in COVID-19. Study overall: There were acute and convalescent COVID-19 samples, and they came from the United States, Italy and Spain.

The germline V gene encodes CDR1 SGHNT and CDR2 YENEEA. This CDR3 has 15 amino acids. V lost 1 base to trimming and J lost 6 bases; unmatched junction nucleotides: 7. Using immunoSEQ multiplex PCR, the repertoire was profiled, and TCRdb retains in-frame clones only, with some absent. The data contain approximately 320,000 clones, 90% of them singletons. Participants spanned ages roughly 18 to 90 years and resided in about 25 US areas. Self-reported history from a screening survey and questionnaire set each donor's cohort. Two negative PCRs, clearance, or symptom resolution were required of recovered Cohort 3 donors.

This TCR was recovered from a man aged 60 to 69 who had recovered from COVID-19. This chain uses TRBV11-3 with TRBJ2-7, with 9 bases that match TRBD1. What was sequenced was PBMCs or T cells enriched from blood (not recorded which). CDR3 in amino acids: CASSLVRTGEFEQYF. The DNA for the CDR3 is TGTGCCAGCAGCTTAGTAAGGACAGGGGAGTTCGAGCAGTACTTC.